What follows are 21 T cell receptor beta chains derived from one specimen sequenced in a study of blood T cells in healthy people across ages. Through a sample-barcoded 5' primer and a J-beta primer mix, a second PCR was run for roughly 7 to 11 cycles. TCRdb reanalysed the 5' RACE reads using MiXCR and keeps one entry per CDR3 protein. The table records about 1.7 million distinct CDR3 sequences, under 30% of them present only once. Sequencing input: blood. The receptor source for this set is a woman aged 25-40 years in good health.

The CDR3 is CASSWATLNTEAFF. The CDR3 bases are TGTGCCAGCAGCTGGGCGACCTTGAACACTGAAGCTTTCTTT. The V gene is TRBV7-2, the J gene TRBJ1-1; D remains unclear. Germline lookup yields CDR1 SGHTA and CDR2 FQGNSA. V was pared by 4 bases and J by 0 bases, with 9 bases between. The CDR3 consists of 14 residues.

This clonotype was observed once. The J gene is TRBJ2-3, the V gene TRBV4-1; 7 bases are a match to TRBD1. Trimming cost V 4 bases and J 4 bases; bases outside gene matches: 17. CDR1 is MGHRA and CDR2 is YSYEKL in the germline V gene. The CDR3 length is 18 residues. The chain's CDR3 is CASSPSAGTVVGADTQYF. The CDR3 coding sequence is TGCGCCAGCAGCCCTTCTGCCGGGACAGTGGTAGGAGCAGATACGCAGTATTTT.

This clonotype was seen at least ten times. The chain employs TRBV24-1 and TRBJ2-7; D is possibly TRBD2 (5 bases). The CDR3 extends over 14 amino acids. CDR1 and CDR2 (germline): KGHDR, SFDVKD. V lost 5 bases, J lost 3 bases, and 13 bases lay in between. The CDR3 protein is CATSVRGTDYEQYF. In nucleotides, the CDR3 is TGTGCCACCAGTGTACGGGGAACCGACTACGAGCAGTACTTC.

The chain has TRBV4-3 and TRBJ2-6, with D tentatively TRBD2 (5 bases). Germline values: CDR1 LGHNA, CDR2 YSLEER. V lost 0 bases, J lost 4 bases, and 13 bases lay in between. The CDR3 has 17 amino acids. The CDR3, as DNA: TGCGCCAGCAGCCAAGATTATTTGGGAGAAGGGGCCAACGTCCTGACTTTC. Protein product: CASSQDYLGEGANVLTF.

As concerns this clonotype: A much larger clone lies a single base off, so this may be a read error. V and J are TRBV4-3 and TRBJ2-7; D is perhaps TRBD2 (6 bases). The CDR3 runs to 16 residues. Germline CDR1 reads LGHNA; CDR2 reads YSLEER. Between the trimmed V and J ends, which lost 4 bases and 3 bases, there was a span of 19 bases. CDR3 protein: CASSRLGGAGYYEQYF. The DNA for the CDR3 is TGCGCCAGCAGCCGCCTAGGTGGAGCGGGTTACTACGAGCAGTACTTC.

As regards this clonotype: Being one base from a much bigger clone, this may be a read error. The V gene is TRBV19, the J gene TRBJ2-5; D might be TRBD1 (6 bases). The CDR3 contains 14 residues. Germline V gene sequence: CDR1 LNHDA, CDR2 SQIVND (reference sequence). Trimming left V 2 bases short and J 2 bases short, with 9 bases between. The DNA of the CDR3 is TGTGCCAGTAGTATAAGGGACAAACAAGAGACCCAGTACTTC. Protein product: CASSIRDKQETQYF.

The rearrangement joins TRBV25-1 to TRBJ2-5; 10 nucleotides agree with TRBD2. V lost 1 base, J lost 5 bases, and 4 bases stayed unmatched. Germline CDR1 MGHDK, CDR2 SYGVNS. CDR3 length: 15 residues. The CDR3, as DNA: TGTGCCAGCAGTGAATCGCTAGCGGGAGCGGAGACCCAGTACTTC. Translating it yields CASSESLAGAETQYF. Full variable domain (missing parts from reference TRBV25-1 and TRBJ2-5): EADIYQTPRYLVIGTGKKITLECSQTMGHDKMYWYQQDPGMELHLIHYSYGVNSTEKGDLSSESTVSRIRTEHFPLTLESARPSHTSQYLCASSESLAGAETQYFGPGTRLLVL.

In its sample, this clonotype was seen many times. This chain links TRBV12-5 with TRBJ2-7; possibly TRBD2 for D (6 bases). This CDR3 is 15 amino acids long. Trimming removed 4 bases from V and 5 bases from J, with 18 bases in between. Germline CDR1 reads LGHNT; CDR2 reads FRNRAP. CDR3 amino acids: CASGSPDAGSDEQYF. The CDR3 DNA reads TGTGCTAGTGGTTCTCCCGATGCGGGGAGTGACGAGCAGTACTTC.

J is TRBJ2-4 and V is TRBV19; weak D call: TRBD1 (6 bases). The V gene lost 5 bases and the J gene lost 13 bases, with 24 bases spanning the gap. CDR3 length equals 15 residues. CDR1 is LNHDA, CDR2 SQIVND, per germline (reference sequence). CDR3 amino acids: CASSFTGKSLYEQYF. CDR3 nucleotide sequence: TGTGCCAGTAGTTTTACAGGGAAGAGTCTCTACGAACAGTACTTC. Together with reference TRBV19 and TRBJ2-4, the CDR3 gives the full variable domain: DGGITQSPKYLFRKEGQNVTLSCEQNLNHDAMYWYRQDPGQGLRLIYYSQIVNDFQKGDIAEGYSVSREKKESFPLTVTSAQKNPTAFYLCASSFTGKSLYEQYFGAGTRLSVL.

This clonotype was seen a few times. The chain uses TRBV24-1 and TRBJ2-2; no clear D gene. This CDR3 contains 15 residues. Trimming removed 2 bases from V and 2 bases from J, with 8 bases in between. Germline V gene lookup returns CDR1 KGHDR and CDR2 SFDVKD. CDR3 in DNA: TGTGCCACCAGTGATTCCCGTTTAAACACCGGGGAGCTGTTTTTT. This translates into CATSDSRLNTGELFF.

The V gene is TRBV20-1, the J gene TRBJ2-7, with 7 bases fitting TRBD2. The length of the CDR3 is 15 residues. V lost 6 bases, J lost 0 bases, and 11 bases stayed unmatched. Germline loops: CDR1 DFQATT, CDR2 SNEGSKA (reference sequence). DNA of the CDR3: TGCAGTGCGGGGGACTACCCAGGAAGCTCCTACGAGCAGTACTTC. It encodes CSAGDYPGSSYEQYF.

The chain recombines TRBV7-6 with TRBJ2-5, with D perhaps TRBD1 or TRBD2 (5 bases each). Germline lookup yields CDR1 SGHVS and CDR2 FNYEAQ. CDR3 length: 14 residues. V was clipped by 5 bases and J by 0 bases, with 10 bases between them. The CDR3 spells CASSDGTDQETQYF. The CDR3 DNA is TGTGCCAGCAGCGACGGGACGGACCAAGAGACCCAGTACTTC.

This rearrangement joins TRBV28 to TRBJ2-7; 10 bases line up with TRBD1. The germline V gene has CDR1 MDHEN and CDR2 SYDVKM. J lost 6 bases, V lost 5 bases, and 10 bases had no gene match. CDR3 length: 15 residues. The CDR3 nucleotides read TGTGCCAGCAGTCGACAGGGGGCAGTCCGACCCGAGCAGTACTTC. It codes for CASSRQGAVRPEQYF.

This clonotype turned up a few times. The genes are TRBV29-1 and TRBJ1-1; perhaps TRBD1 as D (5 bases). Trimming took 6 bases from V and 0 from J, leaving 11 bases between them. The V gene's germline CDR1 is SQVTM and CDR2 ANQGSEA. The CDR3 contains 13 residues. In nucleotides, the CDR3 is TGCAGCGTCAAGACAGTTATGAACACTGAAGCTTTCTTT. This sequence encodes CSVKTVMNTEAFF. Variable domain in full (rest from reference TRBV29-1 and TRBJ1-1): SAVISQKPSRDICQRGTSLTIQCQVDSQVTMMFWYRQQPGQSLTLIATANQGSEATYESGFVIDKFPISRPNLTFSTLTVSNMSPEDSSIYLCSVKTVMNTEAFFGQGTRLTVV.

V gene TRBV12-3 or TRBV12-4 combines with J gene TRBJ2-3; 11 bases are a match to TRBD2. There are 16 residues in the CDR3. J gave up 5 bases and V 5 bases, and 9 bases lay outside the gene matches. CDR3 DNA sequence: TGTGCCAGCAGTCCTGTAGGGCTAGCGGGGGGAGATACGCAGTATTTT. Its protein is CASSPVGLAGGDTQYF.

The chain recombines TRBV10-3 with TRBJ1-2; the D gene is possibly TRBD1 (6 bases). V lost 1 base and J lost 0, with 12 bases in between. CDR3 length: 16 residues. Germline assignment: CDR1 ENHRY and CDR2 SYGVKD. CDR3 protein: CAISEWRTDTNYGYTF. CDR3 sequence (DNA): TGTGCCATCAGTGAGTGGAGGACAGATACTAACTATGGCTACACCTTC.

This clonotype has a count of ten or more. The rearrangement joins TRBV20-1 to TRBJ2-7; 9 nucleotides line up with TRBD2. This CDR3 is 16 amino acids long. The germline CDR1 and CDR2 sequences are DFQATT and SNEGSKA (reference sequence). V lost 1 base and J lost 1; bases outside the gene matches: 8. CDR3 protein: CSARVASGRISYEQYF. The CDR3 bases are TGCAGTGCTAGAGTCGCCAGCGGGAGGATATCCTACGAGCAGTACTTC.

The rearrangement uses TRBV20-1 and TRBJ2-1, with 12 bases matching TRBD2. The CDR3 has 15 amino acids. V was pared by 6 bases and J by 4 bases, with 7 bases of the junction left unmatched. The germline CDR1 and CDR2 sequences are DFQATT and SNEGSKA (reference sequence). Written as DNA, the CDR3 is TGCAGTGCCGCACTAGCGGGAGGCTTTTACAATGAGCAGTTCTTC. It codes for CSAALAGGFYNEQFF.

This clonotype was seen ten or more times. CDR3 residues: CSARDGASGEETQYF. The DNA for the CDR3 is TGCAGTGCTAGAGATGGCGCTAGCGGGGAAGAGACCCAGTACTTC. The rearrangement uses TRBV20-1 and TRBJ2-5, with TRBD2 matching over 9 bases. The CDR3 has 15 residues. Germline-derived CDR1 and CDR2 are DFQATT and SNEGSKA (reference sequence). Trimming removed 0 bases from V and 3 bases from J; junction bases left unmatched: 5.

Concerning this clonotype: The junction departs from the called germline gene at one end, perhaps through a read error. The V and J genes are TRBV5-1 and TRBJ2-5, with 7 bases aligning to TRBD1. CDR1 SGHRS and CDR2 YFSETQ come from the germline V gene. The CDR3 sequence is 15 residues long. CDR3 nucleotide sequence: TGCACCAGCAGCTTGATGAACAGGGGTTGCAATGAGCAGTACTTC. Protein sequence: CTSSLMNRGCNEQYF. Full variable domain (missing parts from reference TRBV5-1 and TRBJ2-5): KAGVTQTPRYLIKTRGQQVTLSCSPISGHRSVSWYQQTPGQGLQFLFEYFSETQRNKGNFPGRFSGRQFSNSRSEMNVSTLELGDSALYLCTSSLMNRGCNEQYFGPGTRLLVL.

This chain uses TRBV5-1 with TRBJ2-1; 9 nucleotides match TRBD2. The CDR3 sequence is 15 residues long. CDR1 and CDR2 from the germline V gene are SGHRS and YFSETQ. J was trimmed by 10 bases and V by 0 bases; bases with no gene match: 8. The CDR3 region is CASSLVLAGAGEQFF. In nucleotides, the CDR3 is TGCGCCAGCAGCTTGGTGTTAGCGGGGGCGGGAGAGCAGTTCTTC. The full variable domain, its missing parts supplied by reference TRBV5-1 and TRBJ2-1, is KAGVTQTPRYLIKTRGQQVTLSCSPISGHRSVSWYQQTPGQGLQFLFEYFSETQRNKGNFPGRFSGRQFSNSRSEMNVSTLELGDSALYLCASSLVLAGAGEQFFGPGTRLTVL.